This T cell receptor (beta chain) derives from a study of cytomegalovirus exposure and HLA in healthy donors. Background on the study: T cells numbering around 190 million yielded some 100 million unique TCR beta sequences in an earlier analysis.

The primer mix had 60 Vbeta and 13 Jbeta primers. Data came from immunoSEQ multiplex PCR; TCRdb stores just in-frame clones and leaves some out. Among 180,000 or so clones, around 85% were seen once, and the ten largest hold about a tenth. V trimming: 1 base; J trimming: 2 bases; junction bases outside the gene matches: 3. The CDR3 extends over 15 amino acids. CDR1 is LGHNA, CDR2 YSLEER, per germline. This clone was detected once. The antigen remains undetermined. General observations from the study: Altogether, about 160 TCR beta chains were recorded as cytomegalovirus-associated. Later analysis showed most CMV-associated TCR beta chains appearing HLA-restricted.

V is TRBV4-3 and J is TRBJ2-3, with 7 positions matching TRBD2. Sequencing used PBMCs. The receptor comes from a young man in good health and CMV-seropositive. CDR3 residues: CASSQGGGVTDTQYF. The CDR3 region has the DNA TGCGCCAGCAGCCAAGGGGGGGGAGTCACAGATACGCAGTATTTT.